Below, 30 T cell receptor beta chains from the same sample are listed, as sequenced in a study of blood T cell repertoires in COVID-19. The assay was immunoSEQ multiplex PCR, and TCRdb's table has in-frame clones only and misses some. The sample holds around 220,000 clones; 70% to 90% are singletons and the top ten take 10%. What was sequenced was peripheral blood. Receptor source: a woman in her fifties or sixties with COVID-19, enrolled during active disease.

This chain joins TRBV28 and TRBJ2-7; D call uncertain. In germline, CDR1 is MDHEN, CDR2 SYDVKM. The CDR3 has 14 residues. Trimming took 5 bases from V and 3 from J, leaving 14 bases between them. The CDR3 loop reads CASSNLGRLYEQYV. The CDR3 region has the DNA TGTGCCAGCAGTAATCTGGGCCGCCTCTACGAGCAGTACGTC.

This clone was counted a few times. The same CDR3 is also encoded by other DNA sequences in this sample. V gene TRBV19 combines with J gene TRBJ1-1; tentatively, D is TRBD1 (6 bases). Germline V gene sequence: CDR1 LNHDA, CDR2 SQIVND (reference sequence). Between the trimmed V and J ends, which lost 2 bases and 0 bases, there was a span of 7 bases. The CDR3 consists of 14 residues. Here the CDR3 DNA reads TGTGCCAGTAGTATACAGGGGATGAACACTGAAGCTTTCTTT. It codes for CASSIQGMNTEAFF.

V and J are TRBV11-2 and TRBJ1-2, with a tentative D call TRBD1 (5 bases). The V end was cut by 6 bases, the J end by 3 bases, with 23 bases between. The CDR3 is made up of 17 amino acids. Per germline, CDR1 SGHAT and CDR2 FQNNGV. CDR3 nucleotides: TGTGCCAGCAGTTTTATGACGGGGGGGGAGGCAGACTATGGCTACACCTTC. Its protein product is CASSFMTGGEADYGYTF.

This rearrangement joins TRBV29-1 to TRBJ2-1; possible D gene TRBD1, 8 bases. This CDR3 comprises 13 residues. Germline assignment: CDR1 SQVTM and CDR2 ANQGSEA. Trimming pared 6 bases from V and 6 bases from J, leaving 15 bases between. The CDR3 loop reads CSVPNRGGNEQFF. The CDR3 DNA is TGCAGCGTGCCGAACAGGGGGGGCAATGAGCAGTTCTTC.

J is TRBJ2-7 and V is TRBV5-4; 7 bases align to TRBD2. CDR1 is SGHNT, CDR2 YYREEE, per germline (reference sequence). V lost 1 base to trimming and J lost 3 bases; unmatched junction nucleotides: 10. This CDR3 is 16 amino acids long. The CDR3 spells CASSLQSGGGNYEQYF. The CDR3 DNA reads TGTGCCAGCAGCTTGCAGTCCGGCGGGGGTAACTACGAGCAGTACTTC.

The rearrangement links TRBV11-2 to TRBJ2-7; TRBD1 matches 8 bases. The V gene end was trimmed by 0 bases and the J gene end by 4 bases; junction bases not matched to a gene: 5. Germline CDR1 SGHAT, CDR2 FQNNGV. The CDR3 covers 15 residues. CDR3 residues: CASSLDRGQGYEQYV. The CDR3 nucleotides read TGTGCCAGCAGCTTAGACAGGGGGCAAGGGTACGAGCAGTACGTC.

The rearrangement joins TRBV14 to TRBJ1-5, with D tentatively TRBD1 (6 bases). The CDR3 has 14 amino acids. CDR1 SGHDN and CDR2 FVKESK come from the germline V gene. V shed 6 bases and J shed 9 bases, with 18 bases lying between them. The CDR3 DNA reads TGTGCCAGCAGTCTAACAGGGACTAAGGGGCCCCAGCATTTT. Residues: CASSLTGTKGPQHF.

The rearrangement joins TRBV2 to TRBJ1-2; D uncertain. The CDR3 has 11 residues. The germline V and J ends were trimmed by 4 bases and 4 bases, with 4 bases remaining between them. Germline V gene data show CDR1 as SNHLY and CDR2 as FYNNEI. This chain's CDR3 is CASSVGYGYTF. CDR3 sequence (DNA): TGTGCCAGCAGTGTCGGCTATGGCTACACCTTC.

J is TRBJ1-2 and V is TRBV18; TRBD1 matches at 7 bases. The V gene's germline CDR1 is KGHSH and CDR2 LQKENI. The ends lost 3 bases at V and 1 base at J; junction bases unmatched: 2. The CDR3 has 14 amino acids. CDR3 bases: TGTGCCAGCTCACCCGGGACAGATAACTATGGCTACACCTTC. It encodes CASSPGTDNYGYTF.

This chain joins TRBV6-4 and TRBJ1-1; the match to TRBD1 covers 8 bases. Germline CDR1 and CDR2: MRHNA and SNTAGT. The V gene end was trimmed by 6 bases and the J gene end by 5 bases; junction bases not matched to a gene: 8. The CDR3 spans 14 residues. CDR3 DNA sequence: TGTGCCAGCAGGCCCACAGGGGGGAGGACTGAAGCTTTCTTT. This sequence encodes CASRPTGGRTEAFF.

In this sample, this clone turned up a few times. This chain connects TRBV5-4 to TRBJ1-6, with D possibly matching TRBD1 (6 bases). The length of the CDR3 is 13 residues. Germline V CDR1 and CDR2: SGHNT, YYREEE (reference sequence). V was trimmed by 3 bases and J by 8 bases, leaving 9 bases between them. CDR3 in amino acids: CASSSRTDSPLHF. The CDR3 bases are TGTGCCAGCAGCTCCCGGACAGATTCACCCCTCCACTTT.

This chain uses TRBV5-5 with TRBJ1-3; no firm D call. V was cut by 1 base and J by 0 bases, with 5 bases left in between. Germline loops: CDR1 SGHKS, CDR2 YYEKEE (reference sequence). The CDR3 is 14 amino acids. This CDR3 is CASSLTSSGNTIYF. The DNA of the CDR3 is TGTGCCAGCAGCTTGACGAGCTCTGGAAACACCATATATTTT. The full variable domain, in which reference TRBV5-5 and TRBJ1-3 provide the parts outside the CDR3, is DAGVTQSPTHLIKTRGQQVTLRCSPISGHKSVSWYQQVLGQGPQFIFQYYEKEERGRGNFPDRFSARQFPNYSSELNVNALLLGDSALYLCASSLTSSGNTIYFGEGSWLTVV.

The chain employs TRBV10-3 and TRBJ2-1; 9 bases agree with TRBD1. V was clipped by 9 bases and J by 7 bases; unmatched bases: 7. This CDR3 has 13 amino acids. Germline V gene sequence: CDR1 ENHRY, CDR2 SYGVKD. CDR3 sequence reads: CAITDRGRNEQFF. CDR3 in DNA: TGTGCCATAACGGACAGGGGTAGGAATGAGCAGTTCTTC.

The V and J genes are TRBV6-2 or TRBV6-3 and TRBJ2-1; TRBD1 is a possible D gene (6 bases). The ends were cut back, 2 bases at V and 6 bases at J, with 14 bases in the middle. This CDR3 is built from 15 residues. Germline CDR1 is MNHEY and CDR2 is SVGEGT. The CDR3 region has the DNA TGTGCCAGCAGTTACCCGGCTAGAGGGGGCAATGAGCAGTTCTTC. The encoded protein is CASSYPARGGNEQFF.

The chain carries TRBV24-1 and TRBJ2-5; TRBD1 agrees at 8 bases. With 3 bases clipped from V and 2 bases from J, the junction kept 4 bases outside the gene matches. CDR1 is KGHDR and CDR2 is SFDVKD in the germline V gene. The CDR3 has 15 residues. The CDR3 DNA follows: TGTGCCACCAGTGATGCAAGGACAGGGCAAGAGACCCAGTACTTC. Protein sequence: CATSDARTGQETQYF.

This clone was observed a handful of times. The chain joins TRBV9 to TRBJ2-3, with D unresolved. Germline CDR1 is SGDLS and CDR2 is YYNGEE. The CDR3 runs 16 residues. Trimming removed 4 bases at V and 5 bases at J, with 20 bases between. The CDR3 loop is CASSFYTVGEEDTQYF. In DNA, the CDR3 is TGTGCCAGCAGCTTCTACACGGTCGGAGAAGAAGATACGCAGTATTTT.

The rearrangement links TRBV19 to TRBJ1-1; possible D gene TRBD1, 6 bases. The germline CDR1 and CDR2 sequences are LNHDA and SQIVND (reference sequence). There are 14 residues in the CDR3. V lost 7 bases to trimming and J lost 1 base, with 13 bases between them. The CDR3 reads CASTPSQGNTEAFF. CDR3 DNA: TGTGCCAGTACCCCATCACAGGGGAACACTGAAGCTTTCTTT.

The rearrangement uses TRBV6-1 and TRBJ2-7; 8 bases map to TRBD1. Germline V CDR1 and CDR2: MNHNS, SASEGT. The CDR3 contains 12 residues. The DNA for the CDR3 is TGTGCCAGCAGTGAAGCTAGACAGGGGCCGGTCGTC. Its translation: CASSEARQGPVV.

This clone appeared once. The chain recombines TRBV7-9 with TRBJ2-7; D unresolved. Germline CDR1 SEHNR, CDR2 FQNEAQ (reference sequence). Trimming cost V 1 base and J 2 bases, with 12 bases left between them. This CDR3 spans 15 amino acids. Here the CDR3 reads CASSLGGRPPYEQYF. The CDR3, as DNA: TGTGCCAGCAGCTTAGGTGGCAGGCCTCCCTACGAGCAGTACTTC.

The chain recombines TRBV3-1 (or the pseudogene TRBV3-2) with TRBJ1-5, with D uncertain. V lost 4 bases and J 6 bases, leaving 7 bases between the germline ends. Germline V CDR1 and CDR2: LGHDT, YNNKEL (reference sequence). The CDR3 is 12 amino acids. The CDR3 loop reads CASSPPGQPQHF. CDR3 nucleotide sequence: TGTGCCAGCAGCCCTCCGGGTCAGCCCCAGCATTTT.

A word on this clone: A read error may account for a junction end that differs from germline. This rearrangement joins TRBV5-1 to TRBJ1-1; 7 bases are shared with TRBD1. Germline CDR1 and CDR2: SGHRS and YFSETQ. The CDR3 covers 14 residues. CDR3 loop: CASSYVGGIQGFFF. The CDR3 DNA reads TGCGCCAGCAGCTACGTTGGGGGAATACAGGGGTTTTTTTTT.

This chain joins TRBV5-1 and TRBJ2-7, with D possibly matching TRBD2 (5 bases). V was shortened by 0 bases and J by 3 bases, with 10 bases between the two germline ends. The CDR3 sequence is 14 residues long. CDR1 and CDR2 (germline): SGHRS, YFSETQ. CDR3 sequence reads: CASSLARLNYEQYV. The CDR3 region has the DNA TGCGCCAGCAGCTTGGCCCGACTAAACTACGAGCAGTACGTC.

The chain carries TRBV6-6 and TRBJ1-1; D is perhaps TRBD1 (5 bases). The V gene's germline CDR1 is MNHNY and CDR2 SVGAGI (reference sequence). The CDR3 sequence is 15 residues long. Trimming pared 2 bases from V and 5 bases from J, leaving 15 bases between. As DNA, the CDR3 is TGTGCCAGCAGTTACGGGCAGGGTAAGGGGACTGAAGCTTTCTTT. Translating it yields CASSYGQGKGTEAFF.

The chain is built from TRBV9 and TRBJ1-1; the D is unclear. This CDR3 region has 12 residues. Looked up from germline, CDR1 is SGDLS and CDR2 is YYNGEE. V was clipped by 0 bases and J by 10 bases, with 10 bases between them. This chain's CDR3 is CASSVVSSIAFF. The CDR3 coding sequence is TGTGCCAGCAGCGTAGTGAGTAGTATAGCTTTCTTT.

The chain uses TRBV5-1 and TRBJ2-3; 12 nucleotides align to TRBD2. The CDR3 consists of 16 residues. The germline gives CDR1 SGHRS, CDR2 YFSETQ. V was clipped by 4 bases and J by 3 bases; unmatched bases: 6. CDR3 protein: CASSRSGLAGTDTQYF. The CDR3 DNA follows: TGCGCCAGCAGCAGGAGCGGACTAGCGGGGACAGATACGCAGTATTTT. Filled out from reference TRBV5-1 and TRBJ2-3, the complete variable domain reads KAGVTQTPRYLIKTRGQQVTLSCSPISGHRSVSWYQQTPGQGLQFLFEYFSETQRNKGNFPGRFSGRQFSNSRSEMNVSTLELGDSALYLCASSRSGLAGTDTQYFGPGTRLTVL.

This clone was seen a handful of times. At one end the junction does not follow the germline gene, possibly because of a read error. The chain links TRBV9 to TRBJ1-1; a weak D match, TRBD1 (6 bases). The CDR3 extends over 11 amino acids. Germline V gene sequence: CDR1 SGDLS, CDR2 YYNGEE. This CDR3 is CASSEGGKAFF. In nucleotides, the CDR3 is TGTGCCAGCAGCGAGGGGGGGAAAGCGTTCTTT.

The count of this clone is one. J is TRBJ2-7 and V is TRBV7-6, with 8 bases aligning to TRBD2. The germline V gene encodes CDR1 SGHVS and CDR2 FNYEAQ. This CDR3 contains 15 residues. Trimming cost V 2 bases and J 5 bases; bases outside gene matches: 8. The CDR3 reads CASSLRRGDGNEQYF. In DNA form, the CDR3 reads TGTGCCAGCAGCTTAAGGCGGGGGGACGGGAACGAGCAGTACTTC.

The gene calls are TRBV11-2 and TRBJ1-6; D uncertain. Germline values: CDR1 SGHAT, CDR2 FQNNGV. The CDR3 runs to 13 residues. V lost 5 bases and J lost 8, with 10 bases in between. Written as DNA, the CDR3 is TGTGCCAGCAGCCCGGAGATGTATTCACCCCTCCACTTT. Translation gives CASSPEMYSPLHF.

The chain has TRBV6-6 and TRBJ1-3, with 9 bases identical to TRBD1. Germline CDR1 reads MNHNY; CDR2 reads SVGAGI (reference sequence). V lost 5 bases to trimming and J lost 2 bases; unmatched junction nucleotides: 13. CDR3 length: 18 residues. CDR3 sequence: CASSPPGQGAFAGNTIYF. CDR3 DNA sequence: TGTGCCAGCAGTCCTCCGGGACAGGGAGCCTTCGCTGGAAACACCATATATTTT.

This clone turned up a few times. The V gene is TRBV27, the J gene TRBJ1-5; D is perhaps TRBD1 (6 bases). The V end was cut by 5 bases, the J end by 9 bases, with 23 bases between. CDR3 size: 16 residues. CDR1 is MNHEY, CDR2 SMNVEV, per germline (reference sequence). The CDR3 DNA follows: TGTGCCAGCAGTCCGAGGACCCGGGGGGGCATCACGCCCCAGCATTTT. Residues: CASSPRTRGGITPQHF.